The clone carrying this T cell receptor (beta chain) was picked up many times. Its antigen is still unknown. These data come from a study of identical twins. Whole-study findings and limits: With abundant cord blood beta clonotypes, insertions were fewer; memory repertoires showed no such pattern.

Germline V gene sequence: CDR1 SGHRS, CDR2 YFSETQ. With 1 base removed from V and 0 bases from J, the gap between germline ends came to 16 bases. This CDR3 is built from 17 residues. Healthy Caucasians, and only they, were the donors. MiXCR, applied by TCRdb to the 5' RACE reads, yields one record per CDR3 protein. The data contain approximately 620,000 distinct CDR3 sequences, 8.6% of them seen just once; the ten biggest clones take up 0.75% to 1%. This sample also appeared in a second study, on yellow fever vaccine responses in identical twins.

V is TRBV5-1 and J is TRBJ1-1, with no clear D. The sequencing input was PBMCs. The receptor was derived from a woman between 18 and 29 years old in good health. CDR3 DNA: TGCGCCAGCAGCTTGTACCGCCAAGGGCAGGTGAACACTGAAGCTTTCTTT. Its translation: CASSLYRQGQVNTEAFF. Drawing the rest from reference TRBV5-1 and TRBJ1-1, the complete variable domain is KAGVTQTPRYLIKTRGQQVTLSCSPISGHRSVSWYQQTPGQGLQFLFEYFSETQRNKGNFPGRFSGRQFSNSRSEMNVSTLELGDSALYLCASSLYRQGQVNTEAFFGQGTRLTVV.